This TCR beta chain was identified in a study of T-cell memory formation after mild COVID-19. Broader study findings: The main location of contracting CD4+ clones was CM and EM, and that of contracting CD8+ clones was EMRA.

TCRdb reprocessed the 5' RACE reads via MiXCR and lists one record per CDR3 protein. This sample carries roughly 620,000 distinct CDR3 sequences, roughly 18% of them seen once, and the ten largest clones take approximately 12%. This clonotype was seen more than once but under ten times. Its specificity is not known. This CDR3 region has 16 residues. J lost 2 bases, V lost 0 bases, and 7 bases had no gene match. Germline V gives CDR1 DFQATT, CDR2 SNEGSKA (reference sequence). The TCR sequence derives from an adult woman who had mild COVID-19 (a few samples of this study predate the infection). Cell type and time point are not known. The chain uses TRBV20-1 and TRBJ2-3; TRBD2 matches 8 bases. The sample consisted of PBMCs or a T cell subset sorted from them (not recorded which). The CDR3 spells CSARDPRRGATDTQYF. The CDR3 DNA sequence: TGCAGTGCTAGAGATCCCCGGCGGGGGGCCACAGATACGCAGTATTTT.